This T cell receptor beta chain was identified in a study of identical twins. V dropped 1 base and J dropped 11 bases, with 18 bases sitting between them. Germline CDR1 is LGHNA and CDR2 is YSLEER. CDR3 size: 15 residues. Overall study results and limits: The study drew conclusions from cross-sectional statistical analysis, not from following the same donors.

This clonotype was observed at least ten times. Its antigen is unknown. TCRdb itself ran the 5' RACE reads through MiXCR, one entry per CDR3 protein. The table has 420,000 or so distinct CDR3 sequences, about a fifth seen once. V is TRBV4-3 and J is TRBJ1-5, with D unclear. Specimen: naive T cells sorted from blood. The receptor was derived from a man aged 45 to 65 in good health. CDR3 DNA sequence: TGCGCCAGCAGCCAAGTCATCGGCGGTCGCGGGGCCCAGCATTTT. It translates to CASSQVIGGRGAQHF.